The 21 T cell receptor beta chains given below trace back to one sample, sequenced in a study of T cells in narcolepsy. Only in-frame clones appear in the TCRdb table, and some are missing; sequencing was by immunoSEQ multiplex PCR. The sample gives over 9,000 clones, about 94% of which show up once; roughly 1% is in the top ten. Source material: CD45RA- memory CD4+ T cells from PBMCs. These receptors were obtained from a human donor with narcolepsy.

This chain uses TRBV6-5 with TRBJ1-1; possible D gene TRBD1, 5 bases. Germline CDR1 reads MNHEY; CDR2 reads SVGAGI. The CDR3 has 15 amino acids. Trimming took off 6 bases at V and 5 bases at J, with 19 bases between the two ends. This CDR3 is CASSPGDGGRTEAFF. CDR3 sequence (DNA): TGTGCCAGCAGCCCGGGGGACGGAGGGAGGACTGAAGCTTTCTTT.

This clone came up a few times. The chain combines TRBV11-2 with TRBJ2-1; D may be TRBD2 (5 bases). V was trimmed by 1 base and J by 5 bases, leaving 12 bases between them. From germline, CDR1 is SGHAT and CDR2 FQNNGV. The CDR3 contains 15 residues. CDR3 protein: CASSLGSPGNNEQFF. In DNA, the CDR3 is TGTGCCAGCAGCTTAGGCTCCCCCGGGAACAATGAGCAGTTCTTC.

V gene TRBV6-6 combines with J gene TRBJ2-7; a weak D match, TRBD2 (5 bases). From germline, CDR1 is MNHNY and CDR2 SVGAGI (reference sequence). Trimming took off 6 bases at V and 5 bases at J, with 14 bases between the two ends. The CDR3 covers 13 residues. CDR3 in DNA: TGTGCCAGCAGACTAGATAAAGTCCACGAGCAGTACTTC. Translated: CASRLDKVHEQYF.

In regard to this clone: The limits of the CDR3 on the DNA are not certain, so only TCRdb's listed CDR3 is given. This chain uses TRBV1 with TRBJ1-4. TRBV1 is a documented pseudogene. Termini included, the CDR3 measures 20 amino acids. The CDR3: CTSSQDLKFQFGRGNEKLFF.

The CDR3 loop reads CASSRTPGTYEQYF. CDR3 in DNA: TGTGCCAGCAGTAGGACCCCCGGCACCTACGAGCAGTACTTC. The chain combines TRBV6-5 with TRBJ2-7; D remains unclear. The CDR3 covers 14 residues. The V gene's germline CDR1 is MNHEY and CDR2 SVGAGI. Trimming stripped 5 bases from V and 2 bases from J, with 13 bases between.

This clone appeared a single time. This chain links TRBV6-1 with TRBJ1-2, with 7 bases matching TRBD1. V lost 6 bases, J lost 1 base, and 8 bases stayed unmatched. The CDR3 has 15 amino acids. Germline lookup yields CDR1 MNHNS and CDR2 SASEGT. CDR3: CASRKTGTVNYGYTF. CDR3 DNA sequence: TGTGCCAGCAGGAAGACCGGGACAGTTAACTATGGCTACACCTTC.

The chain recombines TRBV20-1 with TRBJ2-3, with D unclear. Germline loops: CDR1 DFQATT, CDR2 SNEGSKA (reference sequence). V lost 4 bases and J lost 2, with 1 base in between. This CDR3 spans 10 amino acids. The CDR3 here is CSAITDTQYF. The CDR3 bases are TGCAGTGCTATCACAGATACGCAGTATTTT.

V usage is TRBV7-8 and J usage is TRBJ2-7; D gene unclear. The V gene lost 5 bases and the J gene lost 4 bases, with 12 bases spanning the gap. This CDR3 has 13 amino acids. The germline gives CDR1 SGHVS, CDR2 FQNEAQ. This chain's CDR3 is CASSPSLGYEQYF. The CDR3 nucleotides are TGTGCCAGCAGCCCTTCGTTGGGGTACGAGCAGTACTTC.

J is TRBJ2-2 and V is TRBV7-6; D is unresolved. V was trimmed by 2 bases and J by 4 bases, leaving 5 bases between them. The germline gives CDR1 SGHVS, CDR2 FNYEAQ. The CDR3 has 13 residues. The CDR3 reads CASSLMGTGELFF. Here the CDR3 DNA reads TGTGCCAGCAGCTTAATGGGCACCGGGGAGCTGTTTTTT.

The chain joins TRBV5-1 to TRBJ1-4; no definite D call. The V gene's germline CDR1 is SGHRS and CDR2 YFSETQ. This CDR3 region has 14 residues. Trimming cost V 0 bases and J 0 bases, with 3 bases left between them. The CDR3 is CASSLGPTNEKLFF. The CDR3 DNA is TGCGCCAGCAGCTTGGGGCCAACTAATGAAAAACTGTTTTTT.

The CDR3 is CASTLTMGGEQYF. CDR3 DNA: TGTGCCAGCACCCTAACTATGGGGGGGGAGCAGTACTTC. V is TRBV7-6 and J is TRBJ2-7; 7 nucleotides align to TRBD2. Germline loops: CDR1 SGHVS, CDR2 FNYEAQ. V trimming: 7 bases; J trimming: 7 bases; junction bases outside the gene matches: 10. The CDR3 runs 13 residues.

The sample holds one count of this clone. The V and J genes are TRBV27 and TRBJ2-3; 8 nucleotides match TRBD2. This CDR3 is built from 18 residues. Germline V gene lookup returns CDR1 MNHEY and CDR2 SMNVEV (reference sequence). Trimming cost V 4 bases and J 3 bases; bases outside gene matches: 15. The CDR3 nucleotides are TGTGCCAGCAGTTCCAACGCGGGACTAGTGGTTAATACAGATACGCAGTATTTT. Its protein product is CASSSNAGLVVNTDTQYF.

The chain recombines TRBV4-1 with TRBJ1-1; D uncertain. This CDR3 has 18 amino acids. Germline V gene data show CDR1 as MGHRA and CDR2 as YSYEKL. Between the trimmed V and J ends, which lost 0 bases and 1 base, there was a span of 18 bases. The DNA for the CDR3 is TGCGCCAGCAGCCAAGATCCTTGGGCCGGTCGAGGGAACACTGAAGCTTTCTTT. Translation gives CASSQDPWAGRGNTEAFF.

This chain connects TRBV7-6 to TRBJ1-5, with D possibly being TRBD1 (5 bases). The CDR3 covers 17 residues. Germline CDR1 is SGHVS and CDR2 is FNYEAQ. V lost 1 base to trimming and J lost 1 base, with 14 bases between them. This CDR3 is CASSLEAGGVSNQPQHF. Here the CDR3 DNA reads TGTGCCAGCAGCTTAGAAGCGGGGGGGGTAAGCAATCAGCCCCAGCATTTT.

DNA for the CDR3: TGTGCCAGCAGCACAGACAGTCGGGAGACCCAGTACTTC. Encoded protein: CASSTDSRETQYF. This rearrangement joins TRBV11-3 to TRBJ2-5, with D possibly TRBD1 on 5 matching bases. The CDR3 totals 13 residues. V was clipped by 5 bases and J by 5 bases, with 12 bases between them. From germline, CDR1 is SGHNT and CDR2 YENEEA.

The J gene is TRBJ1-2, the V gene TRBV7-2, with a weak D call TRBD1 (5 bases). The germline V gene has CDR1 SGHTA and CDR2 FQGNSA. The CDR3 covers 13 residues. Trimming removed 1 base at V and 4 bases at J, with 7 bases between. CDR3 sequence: CASSLVDSYGYTF. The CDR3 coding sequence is TGTGCCAGCAGCTTAGTCGACAGCTATGGCTACACCTTC.

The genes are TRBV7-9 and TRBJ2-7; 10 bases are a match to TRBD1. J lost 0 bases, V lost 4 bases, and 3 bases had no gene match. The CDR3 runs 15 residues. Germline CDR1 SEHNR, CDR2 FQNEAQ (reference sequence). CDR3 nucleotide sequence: TGTGCCAGCAGCTACGGGACAGGGGCCTCCTACGAGCAGTACTTC. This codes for CASSYGTGASYEQYF.

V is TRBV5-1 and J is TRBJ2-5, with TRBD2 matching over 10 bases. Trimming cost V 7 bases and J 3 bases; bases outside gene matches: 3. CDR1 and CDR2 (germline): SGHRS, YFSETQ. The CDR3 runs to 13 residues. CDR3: CASYTSGEETQYF. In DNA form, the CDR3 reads TGCGCCAGCTACACTAGCGGGGAAGAGACCCAGTACTTC.

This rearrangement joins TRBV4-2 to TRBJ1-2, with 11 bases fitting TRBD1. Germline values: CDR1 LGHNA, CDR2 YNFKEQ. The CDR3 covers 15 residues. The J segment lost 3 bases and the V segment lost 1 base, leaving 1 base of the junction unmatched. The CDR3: CASSQVGQGDYGYTF. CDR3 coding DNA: TGTGCCAGCAGCCAAGTGGGACAGGGGGACTATGGCTACACCTTC.

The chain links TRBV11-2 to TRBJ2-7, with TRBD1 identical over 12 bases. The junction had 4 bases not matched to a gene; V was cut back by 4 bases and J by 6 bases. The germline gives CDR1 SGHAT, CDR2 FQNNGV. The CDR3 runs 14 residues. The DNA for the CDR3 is TGTGCCAGCAGCTGGGGACAGGGGGCGTCCGAGCAGTACTTC. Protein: CASSWGQGASEQYF.

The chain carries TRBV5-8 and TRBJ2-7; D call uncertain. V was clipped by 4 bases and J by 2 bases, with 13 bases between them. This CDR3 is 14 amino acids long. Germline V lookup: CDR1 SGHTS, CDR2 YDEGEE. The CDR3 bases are TGTGCCAGCAGCCCGAGTCCCCAGCCCTACGAGCAGTACTTC. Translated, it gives CASSPSPQPYEQYF.